The text below deals with one TCR beta chain. Its target is not known. V was shortened by 4 bases and J by 1 base, with 13 bases between the two germline ends. The CDR3 runs to 15 residues. CDR1 is SNHLY, CDR2 FYNNEI, per germline. This record belongs to a study of Ad26.COV2.S vaccination and SARS-CoV-2 variants. Study-level points and caveats: Reports say spike-specific CD8+ and CD4+ T cell responses covered substantial breadth after vaccination. Measures of TCR breadth and depth may have fallen short of total T cell responses.

Regarding treatment: around 19 received Ad26.COV2.S at low or high dose, single or two shots; 5 received placebo; per-sample allocation not given. After the first vaccine or placebo injection, samples were drawn on day 63. Boston hosted the donor, who was an adult aged 18-55 years. Measured with immunoSEQ multiplex PCR; TCRdb has only the in-frame clones, and not every one. The repertoire holds about 350,000 clones, with 88% as singletons. The TCR comes from a person aged 18 to 59 who received the Ad26.COV2.S COVID-19 vaccine or a placebo. The V and J genes are TRBV2 and TRBJ1-2, with no clear D. The source was peripheral blood, collected in a trial of Ad26.COV2.S vaccine versus placebo. The CDR3 is CASSVGITVNYGYTF. CDR3 bases: TGTGCCAGCAGTGTGGGGATCACGGTTAACTATGGCTACACCTTC.